A selection of T cell receptor beta chains follows, all from one sample in a study of blood T cells in healthy people across ages. TCRdb recomputed calls from the 5' RACE reads with MiXCR, one row per CDR3 protein. The sample contains over 1,500,000 distinct CDR3 sequences, 30% to 40% of which appear only once. The source material was blood. The receptors stem from a human donor in good health. Each CDR3 is given with its conserved first and last residue. A D gene is named only where the DNA matches it firmly. Rows give clone size only sometimes, using once, few, many, or a class for an expanded clone.

D,size,J,V,DNA,CDR3
-,-,TRBJ1-1,TRBV21-1,TGTGCCAGCAGCAAAAGTTTAAAGGTAAAGAACACTGAAGCTTTCTTT,CASSKSLKVKNTEAFF
TRBD2,-,TRBJ2-7,TRBV3-1,TGTGCCAGCAGCCAAGAGGGACTAGCGGGGGGGCTGCCGCGGGAGCAGTACTTC,CASSQEGLAGGLPREQYF
-,few,TRBJ2-6,TRBV29-1,TGCAGCGTTGACGATTGGGGTTTTCCCTCTGGGGCCAACGTCCTGACTTTC,CSVDDWGFPSGANVLTF
TRBD2,few,TRBJ2-5,TRBV4-3,TGCGCCAGCAGCCAAACGACTAGCGGGGGGGCGGAGACCCAGTACTTC,CASSQTTSGGAETQYF
-,-,TRBJ2-1,TRBV9,TGTGCCAGCAGCGTACAGGGGCGGTCCTACAATGAGCAGTTCTTC,CASSVQGRSYNEQFF
TRBD1,-,TRBJ1-5,TRBV20-1,TGCAGTGCTACCGGGACAGCTAATCACCCCCAGCATTTT,CSATGTANHPQHF
-,-,TRBJ2-1,TRBV5-1,TGCGCCAGCAGCGCAGGGGCCGAGCAGTTCTTC,CASSAGAEQFF
-,-,TRBJ1-2,TRBV28,TGTGCCACCCAAAGAGGGGATGGCTACACCTTC,CATQRGDGYTF
-,few,TRBJ2-5,TRBV7-9,TGTGCCAGCAGCTATGGATCAGGGTCTTCCGAGACCCAGTACTTC,CASSYGSGSSETQYF
TRBD1,once,TRBJ1-2,TRBV6-5,TGTGCCAGCAGTTACCTGATAACTAGAGCGGGACAGGGGCACTATGGCTACACCTTC,CASSYLITRAGQGHYGYTF
TRBD1,few,TRBJ2-7,TRBV20-1,TGCAGTGCTGAGGGTGGGACAGGGGGTTTATACGAGCAGTACTTC,CSAEGGTGGLYEQYF
-,few,TRBJ1-1,TRBV6-5,TGTGCCAGCAGTTACTTAGGTTACACTGAAGCTTTCTTT,CASSYLGYTEAFF
TRBD1,many,TRBJ2-1,TRBV29-1,TGCAGCGCCCAGGGACAGTCGTCCAATGAGCAGTTCTTC,CSAQGQSSNEQFF
-,few,TRBJ1-4,TRBV5-1,TGCGCCAGCAGCCCCGGGGCAGGGGTGAATGAAAAACTGTTTTTT,CASSPGAGVNEKLFF
-,-,TRBJ1-3,TRBV4-1,TGCGCCAGCAGCCGGGGAATTGGAAACACCATATATTTT,CASSRGIGNTIYF
-,-,TRBJ2-5,TRBV29-1,TGCAGCGTTTATATGTCACAAGAGACCCAGTACTTC,CSVYMSQETQYF
TRBD1,few,TRBJ2-7,TRBV4-1,TGCGCCAGCAGCCAAGATAATATTCGGGGACAGGTGAGATACGAGCAGTACTTC,CASSQDNIRGQVRYEQYF
-,-,TRBJ1-2,TRBV7-9,TGTGCCAGCAGCTTAGTACTCCCGGGGTCCACCTTC,CASSLVLPGSTF
TRBD2,-,TRBJ2-1,TRBV5-4,TGTGCCAGCAGCGCTGGGACTAGGCTCTTCGATGAGCAGTTCTTC,CASSAGTRLFDEQFF
TRBD2,-,TRBJ2-7,TRBV20-1,TGCAGTGCTAGGCCGTGGGCTAGCGGGAGGCAATCCTACGAGCAGTACTTC,CSARPWASGRQSYEQYF
-,-,TRBJ1-1,TRBV4-1,TGCGCCAGCAGCCAAGTCACCACCTGGGACACTGAAGCTTTCTTT,CASSQVTTWDTEAFF
-,few,TRBJ1-2,TRBV27,TGTGCCAGCAGCCCCCACCCAAACTATGGCTACACCTTC,CASSPHPNYGYTF
-,-,TRBJ1-5,TRBV20-1,TGCAGTGCTCTAAGGCAGGGGCTCCAAGAGACCCAGCATTTT,CSALRQGLQETQHF
-,-,TRBJ1-4,TRBV12-3/TRBV12-4,TGTGCCAGCAGTCCACGCCACGGCCACGGTGAAAAACTGTTTTTT,CASSPRHGHGEKLFF
TRBD2,-,TRBJ2-3,TRBV9,TGTGCCAGCAGCACTAGCGGGGTTCTCTCTAGCACAGATACGCAGTATTTT,CASSTSGVLSSTDTQYF
TRBD1,-,TRBJ2-2,TRBV29-1,TGCAGCGTAATGCAGGGGGCGCATGGTGGCACCGGGGAGCTGTTTTTT,CSVMQGAHGGTGELFF
-,-,TRBJ1-1,TRBV12-3/TRBV12-4,TGTGCCAGCTCGGGGACCCCGGCGGGGAACACTGAAGCTTTCTTT,CASSGTPAGNTEAFF
-,once,TRBJ2-4,TRBV5-1,TGCGCCAGCAGCTGGGGTTCAGGAGGGAACATTCAGTACTTC,CASSWGSGGNIQYF
TRBD1,-,TRBJ1-2,TRBV29-1,TGCAGCGTTTCAAAAACAGGGGCCTATGGCTACACCTTC,CSVSKTGAYGYTF
TRBD1,-,TRBJ1-1,TRBV12-3/TRBV12-4,TGTGCCAGCAGTCCCGGGACAGGAAGGGCCACTGAAGCTTTCTTT,CASSPGTGRATEAFF
-,-,TRBJ1-2,TRBV29-1,TGCAGCGTTGAAGGAGTCAGGGAGGCGAACTATGACTACACCTTC,CSVEGVREANYDYTF
TRBD1,many,TRBJ2-1,TRBV12-3/TRBV12-4,TGTGCCAGCAGTCTTCGACAGGGCTATGAGCAGTTCTTC,CASSLRQGYEQFF
TRBD1,-,TRBJ1-1,TRBV6-5,TGTGCCAGCAGCCGCGCTAGACAGGGTTCAAGGGCTTTCTTT,CASSRARQGSRAFF
TRBD1,-,TRBJ2-7,TRBV25-1,TGTGCCAGCAGTGAGGAGTGGACAGGGCGAAGCGAGCAGTACTTC,CASSEEWTGRSEQYF
-,many,TRBJ2-5,TRBV9,TGTGCCAGCAGCGTAGGGGCGGAGACCCAGTACTTC,CASSVGAETQYF
-,-,TRBJ2-1,TRBV4-3,TGCGCCAGCAGCCAAGTCGATCCGGACAATGAGCAGTTCTTC,CASSQVDPDNEQFF
-,few,TRBJ2-5,TRBV20-1,TGCAGTGCTCCCCCGGAACAGGGAAAGACCCAGTACTTC,CSAPPEQGKTQYF
-,-,TRBJ2-7,TRBV7-3,TGTGCCAGCAGCTTAATGATGGGGGCGGAGCAGTACTTC,CASSLMMGAEQYF
TRBD1,-,TRBJ1-5,TRBV15,TGTGCCACCAGCAGAGGAGGGACAGACAATCAGCCCCAGCATTTT,CATSRGGTDNQPQHF
-,once,TRBJ2-2,TRBV7-3,TGTGCCAGCAGCTTAGGGCCTTCTGATAACACCGGGGAGCTGTTTTTT,CASSLGPSDNTGELFF
TRBD2,few,TRBJ2-3,TRBV20-1,TGCAGTGCCAAAGCTAGCGGTAGCACAGATACGCAGTATTTT,CSAKASGSTDTQYF